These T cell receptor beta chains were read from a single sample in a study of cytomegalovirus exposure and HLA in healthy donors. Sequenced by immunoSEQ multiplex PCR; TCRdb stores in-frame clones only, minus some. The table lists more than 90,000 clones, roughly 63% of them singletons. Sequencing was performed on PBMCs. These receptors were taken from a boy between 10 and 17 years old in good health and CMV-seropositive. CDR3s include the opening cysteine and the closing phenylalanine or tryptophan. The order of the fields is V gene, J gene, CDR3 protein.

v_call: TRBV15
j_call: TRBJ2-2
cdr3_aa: CATSRDTNTGELFF

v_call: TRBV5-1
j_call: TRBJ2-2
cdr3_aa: CASTPPGLAGGGGELFF

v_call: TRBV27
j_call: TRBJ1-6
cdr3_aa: CASSSKGAAGNSPLHF

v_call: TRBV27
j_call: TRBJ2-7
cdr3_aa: CASSFQTVSYEQYF

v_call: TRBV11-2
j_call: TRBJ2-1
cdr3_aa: CASSRNPPLYNEQFF

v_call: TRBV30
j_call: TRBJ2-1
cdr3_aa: CAWRSPRQGRRNEQFF

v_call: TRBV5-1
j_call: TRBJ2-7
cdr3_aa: CASSSGQGGHEQYF

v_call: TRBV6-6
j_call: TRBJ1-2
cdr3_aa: CASSYSKYSSNYGYTF

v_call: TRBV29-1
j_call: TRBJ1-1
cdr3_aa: CSVRTPLTMNTEAFF

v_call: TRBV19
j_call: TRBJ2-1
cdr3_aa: CASSRPSRGQNEQFF

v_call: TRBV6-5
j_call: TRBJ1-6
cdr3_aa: CASRLTRQGSSPLHF

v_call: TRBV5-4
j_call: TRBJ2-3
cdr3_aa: CASSSQRGGRTDTQYF

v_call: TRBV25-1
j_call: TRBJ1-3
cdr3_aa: CASSEYWEGSSGNTIYF

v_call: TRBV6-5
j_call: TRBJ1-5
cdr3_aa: CASRDRTFSNQPQHF

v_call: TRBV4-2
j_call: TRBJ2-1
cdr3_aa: CASSQDALALYNEQFF

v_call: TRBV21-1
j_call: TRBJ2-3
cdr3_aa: CASSNAGGGTQYF

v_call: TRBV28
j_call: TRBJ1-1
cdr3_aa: CASSNPDRFLTEAFF